The 21 T cell receptor beta chains in this list originate from one sample, sequenced in a study of blood T cell repertoires in COVID-19. Produced via immunoSEQ multiplex PCR; TCRdb's table is partial and in-frame only. The sample consists of some 80,000 clones, 78% of them appearing once. Sequenced: peripheral blood. The receptors shown here come from a human donor in a cohort sampled during active COVID-19.

This clone is labeled as medium-sized. The chain recombines TRBV7-9 with TRBJ2-1; D is possibly TRBD2 (6 bases). The germline V gene encodes CDR1 SEHNR and CDR2 FQNEAQ (reference sequence). The V end was cut by 5 bases, the J end by 4 bases, with 9 bases between. The CDR3 totals 13 residues. CDR3 nucleotide sequence: TGTGCCAGCAGCGGGGGGAAATACAATGAGCAGTTCTTC. It codes for CASSGGKYNEQFF.

The chain recombines TRBV30 with TRBJ1-2; D is perhaps TRBD1 (5 bases). Germline CDR1 GTSNPN, CDR2 SVGIG (reference sequence). V lost 3 bases, J lost 4 bases, and 21 bases lay in between. The CDR3 has 16 amino acids. The CDR3, as DNA: TGTGCCTGGAGCGATATCCCTGGGGCCCTTGTCTATGGCTACACCTTC. Its translation is CAWSDIPGALVYGYTF.

The chain is built from TRBV11-2 and TRBJ2-7; 7 nucleotides align to TRBD2. The length of the CDR3 is 18 residues. Germline lookup yields CDR1 SGHAT and CDR2 FQNNGV. Trimming took 3 bases from V and 0 from J; bases not matched to a gene: 14. As DNA, the CDR3 is TGTGCCAGCAGCTTGTTGCGGGAGAAGCGGGTTAGCTCCTACGAGCAGTACGTC. It specifies CASSLLREKRVSSYEQYV.

The rearrangement links TRBV6-5 to TRBJ1-6, with no clear D. The CDR3 sequence is 12 residues long. CDR1 and CDR2 (germline): MNHEY, SVGAGI. Trimming pared 3 bases from V and 7 bases from J, leaving 4 bases between. In DNA form, the CDR3 reads TGTGCCAGCAGTTATCTGAATTCACCCCTCCACTTT. Translation: CASSYLNSPLHF.

This clone was seen ten or more times. V gene TRBV9 combines with J gene TRBJ2-5, with 7 positions matching TRBD1. J was trimmed by 2 bases and V by 3 bases; bases with no gene match: 7. This CDR3 comprises 15 residues. CDR1 and CDR2 from the germline V gene are SGDLS and YYNGEE. CDR3 sequence: CASSDRTGWQETQYF. For the CDR3, the DNA is TGTGCCAGCAGCGACCGGACAGGTTGGCAAGAGACCCAGTACTTC.

This chain uses TRBV6-5 with TRBJ1-1, with no clear D. This CDR3 is 13 amino acids long. Germline V gene data show CDR1 as MNHEY and CDR2 as SVGAGI. V was trimmed by 8 bases and J by 1 base, leaving 11 bases between them. In DNA, the CDR3 is TGTGCCAGCGCCGAGGCCTCGAACACTGAAGCTTTCTTT. Translation gives CASAEASNTEAFF.

The V gene is TRBV4-2, the J gene TRBJ2-6; D is possibly TRBD1 (6 bases). The CDR3 covers 16 residues. Germline values: CDR1 LGHNA, CDR2 YNFKEQ. Trimming pared 0 bases from V and 0 bases from J, leaving 6 bases between. Here the CDR3 DNA reads TGTGCCAGCAGCCAAGAGGACAGCTCTGGGGCCAACGTCCTGACTTTC. Its translation is CASSQEDSSGANVLTF.

The V and J genes are TRBV29-1 and TRBJ2-3; perhaps TRBD1 as D (6 bases). With 4 bases removed from V and 11 bases from J, the gap between germline ends came to 22 bases. This CDR3 has 14 residues. In germline, CDR1 is SQVTM, CDR2 ANQGSEA. Written as DNA, the CDR3 is TGCAGCGTTGGGGGGTCCGGGACAATTAATGTGCAGTATTTT. Residues: CSVGGSGTINVQYF.

The gene calls are TRBV28 and TRBJ1-2, with 8 nucleotides matching TRBD1. This CDR3 spans 16 amino acids. CDR1 is MDHEN and CDR2 is SYDVKM in the germline V gene. The ends lost 5 bases at V and 5 bases at J; junction bases unmatched: 13. This chain's CDR3 is CASSPEPGQDFYGYTF. The CDR3 DNA follows: TGTGCCAGCAGTCCCGAACCGGGACAGGATTTTTATGGCTACACCTTC.

V usage is TRBV6-5 and J usage is TRBJ1-2, with 8 bases that match TRBD1. CDR1 MNHEY and CDR2 SVGAGI come from the germline V gene. V was clipped by 10 bases and J by 0 bases; unmatched bases: 7. This CDR3 has 14 residues. The CDR3 bases are TGTGCCACCGGACAGGGAGGATCTAACTATGGCTACACCTTC. Residues: CATGQGGSNYGYTF.

As DNA, the CDR3 is TGTGCCAGCAGCTTAGGGACTAGCGGGGGCCAAGAGACCCAGTACTTC. Translation: CASSLGTSGGQETQYF. V gene TRBV5-8 combines with J gene TRBJ2-5; TRBD2 agrees at 14 bases. With V trimmed by 2 bases and J by 1 base, 1 base remained unmatched. The CDR3 covers 16 residues. The germline gives CDR1 SGHTS, CDR2 YDEGEE.

This sequence joins TRBV19 and TRBJ1-3, with a tentative D call TRBD1 (6 bases). Germline CDR1 is LNHDA and CDR2 is SQIVND (reference sequence). V shed 6 bases and J shed 2 bases, with 17 bases lying between them. The CDR3 extends over 16 amino acids. CDR3 sequence reads: CASRGPTGITGNTIYF. CDR3 nucleotides: TGTGCCAGTAGGGGACCTACAGGGATAACTGGAAACACCATATATTTT.

The genes are TRBV12-3 or TRBV12-4 and TRBJ2-7; 11 nucleotides agree with TRBD1. The CDR3 loop spans 13 amino acids. Trimming removed 7 bases from V and 3 bases from J; junction bases left unmatched: 2. CDR3 protein: CASTGTGGYEQYF. In nucleotides, the CDR3 is TGTGCCAGCACCGGGACAGGGGGCTACGAGCAGTACTTC.

V usage is TRBV27 and J usage is TRBJ1-6, with unresolved D. The V and J ends lost 4 bases and 8 bases respectively, with 6 bases between them. The CDR3 is 12 residues long. The germline CDR1 and CDR2 sequences are MNHEY and SMNVEV (reference sequence). The CDR3 reads CASSSSHSPLHF. For the CDR3, the DNA is TGTGCCAGCAGTTCGAGCCATTCACCCCTCCACTTT.

The gene calls are TRBV5-8 and TRBJ1-2; 12 nucleotides line up with TRBD1. The CDR3 has 14 amino acids. V trimming: 3 bases; J trimming: 8 bases; junction bases outside the gene matches: 5. Germline assignment: CDR1 SGHTS and CDR2 YDEGEE. CDR3 DNA sequence: TGTGCCAGCAGCTGGGGACAGGGGGCTGGAGGCTACACCTTC. Protein sequence: CASSWGQGAGGYTF.

The rearrangement links TRBV13 to TRBJ1-6; D call uncertain. V was clipped by 3 bases and J by 0 bases, with 3 bases between them. The CDR3 has 14 residues. Per the germline V gene, CDR1 is PRHDT and CDR2 is FYEKMQ (reference sequence). The CDR3 DNA reads TGTGCCAGCAGCTTGAGCTCCTATAATTCACCCCTCCACTTT. Translating it yields CASSLSSYNSPLHF.

The chain has TRBV7-3 and TRBJ1-6; 8 nucleotides align to TRBD1. The CDR3 consists of 15 residues. The V gene end was trimmed by 5 bases and the J gene end by 7 bases; junction bases not matched to a gene: 7. Germline V gene sequence: CDR1 SGHTA, CDR2 FQGTGA. The CDR3 loop reads CASSKQGARNSPLHF. The DNA for the CDR3 is TGTGCCAGCAGCAAGCAGGGGGCGCGGAATTCACCCCTCCACTTT.

This clone was seen a few times. This rearrangement joins TRBV7-9 to TRBJ2-3, with TRBD2 matching 15 bases. This CDR3 spans 16 amino acids. The germline gives CDR1 SEHNR, CDR2 FQNEAQ (reference sequence). Unmatched junction bases numbered 4, after V lost 4 bases and J lost 5 bases. The CDR3 nucleotides are TGTGCCAGCAGCTCGGGACTAGCGGGAGGAGGAGATACGCAGTATTTT. The encoded protein is CASSSGLAGGGDTQYF.

The chain joins TRBV2 to TRBJ2-1, with D possibly matching TRBD2 (6 bases). The CDR3 length is 15 residues. CDR1 is SNHLY, CDR2 FYNNEI, per germline. V lost 3 bases to trimming and J lost 0 bases, with 9 bases between them. DNA for the CDR3: TGTGCCAGCAGTGAGGGAGGCAGCTCCTACAATGAGCAGTTCTTC. Amino acid sequence: CASSEGGSSYNEQFF.

This clone was found once. The rearrangement joins TRBV3-1 (or the pseudogene TRBV3-2) to TRBJ2-4; 8 nucleotides agree with TRBD2. V was clipped by 0 bases and J by 0 bases; unmatched bases: 4. The germline V gene encodes CDR1 LGHDT and CDR2 YNNKEL (reference sequence). There are 17 residues in the CDR3. CDR3 coding DNA: TGTGCCAGCAGCCAAGAAGGACTAGCTCTAGCCAAAAACATTCAGTACTTC. Amino acid sequence: CASSQEGLALAKNIQYF.

This chain uses TRBV4-1 with TRBJ1-2, with D maybe TRBD1 (5 bases). CDR1 is MGHRA, CDR2 YSYEKL, per germline. CDR3 size: 15 residues. V lost 0 bases, J lost 2 bases, and 10 bases lay in between. CDR3 DNA: TGCGCCAGCAGCCAAGATATAGGGGCGAACTATGGCTACACCTTC. Residues: CASSQDIGANYGYTF.